A single sample gave rise to the 9 T cell receptor beta chains below, sequenced in a study of cytomegalovirus exposure and HLA in healthy donors. The primer mix had 60 Vbeta and 13 Jbeta primers. The assay was immunoSEQ multiplex PCR, and TCRdb's table has in-frame clones only and misses some. Here the sample spans just over 85,000 clones, 76% being singletons. Specimen: PBMCs. These receptors were collected from a man aged 40-49 years in good health and CMV-seronegative.

The gene calls are TRBV4-3 and TRBJ1-3; TRBD1 might be the D (5 bases). Germline CDR1 reads LGHNA; CDR2 reads YSLEER. The CDR3 consists of 15 residues. Trimming cost V 4 bases and J 0 bases, with 10 bases left between them. The CDR3 DNA is TGCGCCAGCAGCCTGGGGGGAGGCTCTGGAAACACCATATATTTT. It yields the protein CASSLGGGSGNTIYF.

The chain carries TRBV14 and TRBJ2-7; D unclear. This CDR3 comprises 13 residues. V lost 4 bases, J lost 0 bases, and 7 bases lay in between. Per germline, CDR1 SGHDN and CDR2 FVKESK. The CDR3 protein is CASSRSHSYEQYF. CDR3 bases: TGTGCCAGCAGCCGGAGCCACTCCTACGAGCAGTACTTC.

This clone was recorded once. The chain has TRBV27 and TRBJ2-1, with TRBD2 matching 7 bases. The germline gives CDR1 MNHEY, CDR2 SMNVEV (reference sequence). With 4 bases clipped from V and 0 bases from J, the junction kept 9 bases outside the gene matches. This CDR3 has 17 amino acids. CDR3 sequence: CASSSDLGGFSYNEQFF. Here the CDR3 DNA reads TGTGCCAGCAGTTCGGATCTCGGGGGGTTCTCCTACAATGAGCAGTTCTTC.

This clone was seen a handful of times. The rearrangement links TRBV10-3 to TRBJ1-2; D remains ambiguous. CDR1 and CDR2 from the germline V gene are ENHRY and SYGVKD. There are 13 residues in the CDR3. Deletions cut 3 bases from V and 2 bases from J, with 7 bases between. CDR3 residues: CAISDHGNYGYTF. Written as DNA, the CDR3 is TGTGCCATCAGTGATCACGGGAACTATGGCTACACCTTC.

V and J are TRBV6-6 and TRBJ1-2; 8 bases line up with TRBD1. Trimming cost V 0 bases and J 3 bases; bases outside gene matches: 0. Germline V gives CDR1 MNHNY, CDR2 SVGAGI (reference sequence). The CDR3 is 14 amino acids. The CDR3 coding sequence is TGTGCCAGCAGTTACTCGGACAGGGACTATGGCTACACCTTC. Translation: CASSYSDRDYGYTF.

The chain carries TRBV7-3 and TRBJ2-7, with TRBD1 matching 10 bases. V shed 5 bases and J 1 base; nucleotides not matched to a gene: 8. Germline CDR1 and CDR2: SGHTA and FQGTGA. The CDR3 totals 16 residues. The DNA of the CDR3 is TGTGCCAGCAGCCCTGGACAGGGGGGTGGATCCTACGAGCAGTACTTC. Its translation: CASSPGQGGGSYEQYF.

V and J are TRBV14 and TRBJ2-3, with TRBD2 matching over 7 bases. The CDR3 totals 14 residues. Germline-derived CDR1 and CDR2 are SGHDN and FVKESK. V shed 0 bases, J shed 6 bases, and the junction held 3 bases outside the gene matches. As DNA, the CDR3 is TGTGCCAGCAGCCAAGAACTAGCGTGCGATACGCAGTATTTT. This translates into CASSQELACDTQYF.

The chain combines TRBV10-3 with TRBJ2-7; 7 positions agree with TRBD1. V dropped 8 bases and J dropped 4; count of bases not matched to a gene: 5. CDR1 and CDR2 (germline): ENHRY, SYGVKD. This CDR3 contains 12 residues. The CDR3 protein is CAISQGKYEQYF. The CDR3 DNA follows: TGTGCCATCTCACAGGGGAAATACGAGCAGTACTTC.

The V call is TRBV15, the J call TRBJ1-1; a weak D match, TRBD1 (6 bases). V lost 0 bases and J 4 bases, leaving 9 bases between the germline ends. Germline V gene sequence: CDR1 LNHNV, CDR2 YYDKDF (reference sequence). This CDR3 has 14 amino acids. The CDR3 here is CATSRDRGSTEAFF. In DNA form, the CDR3 reads TGTGCCACCAGCAGAGACAGGGGAAGCACTGAAGCTTTCTTT.